One sample yielded the 2 T cell receptor beta chains listed below, sequenced in a study of OX40 agonist ivuxolimab in advanced cancers. The repertoire was sequenced with immunoSEQ multiplex PCR; TCRdb's copy has only in-frame clones and lacks some. This table has some 110,000 clones, around 93% appearing once. The sample was CD4+ or CD8+ T cells sorted from blood, taken in a trial of the OX40 agonist ivuxolimab. Every receptor here comes from an adult with an advanced solid tumor such as melanoma, head and neck, liver or kidney cancer.

The chain couples TRBV9 to TRBJ1-1; 8 positions agree with TRBD1. The length of the CDR3 is 12 residues. The ends lost 0 bases at V and 10 bases at J; junction bases unmatched: 2. Germline CDR1 and CDR2: SGDLS and YYNGEE. DNA for the CDR3: TGTGCCAGCAGCGTAGTAACAGGGGGAGCTTTCTTT. Its protein product is CASSVVTGGAFF.

The chain has TRBV19 and TRBJ1-5; D may be TRBD1 (6 bases). The CDR3 has 16 amino acids. V was shortened by 6 bases and J by 4 bases, with 19 bases between the two germline ends. Germline-derived CDR1 and CDR2 are LNHDA and SQIVND (reference sequence). The CDR3 DNA reads as TGTGCCAGTAGATTTAAGGGGGAAGACCGTAATCAGCCCCAGCATTTT. The encoded protein is CASRFKGEDRNQPQHF.